This T cell receptor (beta chain) originates from a study of T cell changes during pregnancy in multiple sclerosis. TCRdb's copy holds only in-frame clones and misses some; the assay was immunoSEQ multiplex PCR. The sample contains about 36,000 clones, 88% of which appear only once. The TCR sequence derives from a female donor with multiple sclerosis, enrolled in a pregnancy study. Sequences were derived from CD4+ T cells from peripheral blood mononuclear cells, sampled in the first trimester of pregnancy.

The CDR3 here is CAWMWDSVTNEQFF. The CDR3 nucleotides read TGTGCCTGGATGTGGGACAGCGTGACTAATGAGCAGTTCTTC. The chain has TRBV30 and TRBJ2-1; 7 nucleotides align to TRBD1. V trimming: 4 bases; J trimming: 7 bases; junction bases outside the gene matches: 10. The CDR3 runs 14 residues. CDR1 and CDR2 from the germline V gene are GTSNPN and SVGIG (reference sequence).